This T cell receptor (beta chain) comes out of a study of OX40 agonist ivuxolimab in advanced cancers. About the research overall: With ivuxolimab, an agonistic anti-OX40 (CD134) antibody, patients were treated. The study gave patients intravenous ivuxolimab at 0.01 to 10 mg/kg every 2 weeks.

Study-level results: Dosing at 0.1 to 3.0 mg/kg was accompanied by clonal expansion of CD4+ and CD8+ blood T cells by week 6.

Here immunoSEQ multiplex PCR was the method, and the copy in TCRdb shows in-frame clones only, minus some. This sample has 66,000 or so clones, with more than 60% found just once. This clone was observed once. Its antigen is currently unknown. The V segment lost 1 base and the J segment 6 bases; nucleotides outside the gene matches: 6. The CDR3 has 13 amino acids. Per the germline V gene, CDR1 is GTSNPN and CDR2 is SVGIG (reference sequence). The chain recombines TRBV30 with TRBJ2-7; TRBD1 matches 7 bases. The sequenced sample was CD4+ or CD8+ T cells sorted from blood, obtained in a trial of the OX40 agonist ivuxolimab. This clonotype was sampled from an adult with an advanced solid tumor such as melanoma, head and neck, liver or kidney cancer. CDR3 amino acids: CAWSGDSSLEQYF. In DNA, the CDR3 is TGTGCCTGGAGTGGGGACAGCTCCCTCGAGCAGTACTTC. Variable domain in full (rest from reference TRBV30 and TRBJ2-7): SQTIHQWPATLVQPVGSPLSLECTVEGTSNPNLYWYRQAAGRGLQLLFYSVGIGQISSEVPQNLSASRPQDRQFILSSKKLLLSDSGFYLCAWSGDSSLEQYFGPGTRLTVT.